The TCR beta chain described here comes from a study of blood T cell repertoires in COVID-19. Study-wide context: Nucleic acid was either cDNA or gDNA, and it came from T cells, B-cell-depleted T cells, or PBMCs.

After removal of 4 bases from V and 6 bases from J, the junction contained 6 bases not matched to a gene. This CDR3 spans 15 amino acids. Germline V lookup: CDR1 SEHNR, CDR2 FQNEAQ (reference sequence). Per the study methods: By means of reference gene primer amplification, nucleated cell counts were estimated. Repertoires were generated with immunoSEQ multiplex PCR, while TCRdb's copy carries only in-frame clones and drops some. Clone size and V and J calls were adopted from that table, with D and trimming inferred from the DNA. The sample lists roughly 300,000 clones, over 75% occurring once. This TCR was sampled from a human donor in a cohort sampled during active COVID-19. Sequences were obtained from peripheral blood. The V call is TRBV7-9, the J call TRBJ2-1; TRBD2 agrees at 10 bases. Here the CDR3 DNA reads TGTGCCAGCAGCTCCAGCGGGAGGGCCGTCAATGAGCAGTTCTTC. Protein sequence: CASSSSGRAVNEQFF.